What follows are 32 T cell receptor beta chains derived from one specimen sequenced in a study of blood T cell repertoires in COVID-19. The repertoire was sequenced with immunoSEQ multiplex PCR; TCRdb's copy has only in-frame clones and lacks some. The table has roughly 80,000 clones, approximately 90% seen once. Sequenced sample: peripheral blood. The receptors shown here come from a woman older than 75 with active or convalescent COVID-19.

This clone showed up just a few times. The V call is TRBV7-2, the J call TRBJ1-2; the D gene is possibly TRBD1 (6 bases). Germline CDR1 SGHTA, CDR2 FQGNSA. The V gene lost 2 bases and the J gene lost 3 bases, with 19 bases spanning the gap. The CDR3 consists of 17 residues. The CDR3 is CASSLIQVGQGHYGYTF. In nucleotides, the CDR3 is TGTGCCAGCAGCTTAATCCAAGTCGGGCAGGGGCACTATGGCTACACCTTC.

The chain uses TRBV7-6 and TRBJ2-4; 12 bases match TRBD2. This CDR3 contains 18 residues. Germline values: CDR1 SGHVS, CDR2 FNYEAQ. With V trimmed by 4 bases and J by 0 bases, 7 bases remained unmatched. The CDR3 coding sequence is TGTGCCAGCAGCTCATCTGGACTAGCGGGGCCAGCCAAAAACATTCAGTACTTC. Translating gives CASSSSGLAGPAKNIQYF.

The chain employs TRBV10-2 and TRBJ2-1; 12 nucleotides line up with TRBD2. The germline V gene encodes CDR1 WSHSY and CDR2 SAAADI. With V trimmed by 6 bases and J by 3 bases, 3 bases remained unmatched. This CDR3 is 15 amino acids long. CDR3 in amino acids: CASSQTSGSYNEQFF. The CDR3 DNA follows: TGCGCCAGCAGCCAGACTAGCGGGAGCTACAATGAGCAGTTCTTC.

This clone was found a few times. The rearrangement uses TRBV5-1 and TRBJ2-1; 9 bases match TRBD2. The CDR3 contains 16 residues. V dropped 0 bases and J dropped 3; count of bases not matched to a gene: 4. CDR1 and CDR2 (germline): SGHRS, YFSETQ. The chain's CDR3 is CASSLVWTSDYNEQFF. In DNA, the CDR3 is TGCGCCAGCAGCTTGGTATGGACTAGCGACTACAATGAGCAGTTCTTC. The full variable domain, its missing parts supplied by reference TRBV5-1 and TRBJ2-1, is KAGVTQTPRYLIKTRGQQVTLSCSPISGHRSVSWYQQTPGQGLQFLFEYFSETQRNKGNFPGRFSGRQFSNSRSEMNVSTLELGDSALYLCASSLVWTSDYNEQFFGPGTRLTVL.

In its sample, this clone was seen once. V gene TRBV29-1 combines with J gene TRBJ2-5, with 7 bases identical to TRBD1. The CDR3 is made up of 12 amino acids. Germline CDR1 SQVTM, CDR2 ANQGSEA. With V trimmed by 5 bases and J by 5 bases, 5 bases remained unmatched. CDR3 bases: TGCAGCGTTACGGGACAGTCCGAGACCCAGTACTTC. Its translation: CSVTGQSETQYF.

V usage is TRBV9 and J usage is TRBJ1-2; no clear D. Trimming removed 5 bases from V and 8 bases from J, with 13 bases in between. Germline assignment: CDR1 SGDLS and CDR2 YYNGEE. The CDR3 has 12 residues. CDR3 nucleotide sequence: TGTGCCAGCAGTGGAAGGCGGGGAGGCTACACCTTC. It translates to CASSGRRGGYTF. The variable domain in full, completed from reference TRBV9 and TRBJ1-2, reads DSGVTQTPKHLITATGQRVTLRCSPRSGDLSVYWYQQSLDQGLQFLIQYYNGEERAKGNILERFSAQQFPDLHSELNLSSLELGDSALYFCASSGRRGGYTFGSGTRLTVV.

This clone was detected only once. This chain joins TRBV19 and TRBJ1-5, with 8 nucleotides matching TRBD1. The junction had 8 bases not matched to a gene; V was cut back by 4 bases and J by 6 bases. The germline V gene encodes CDR1 LNHDA and CDR2 SQIVND (reference sequence). This CDR3 is 15 amino acids long. The CDR3 here is CASSRTGLLGQPQHF. CDR3 bases: TGTGCCAGTAGTAGGACAGGGCTCCTGGGTCAGCCCCAGCATTTT.

Concerning this clone itself: At one end, the junction sequence differs from germline, possibly due to a read error. The rearrangement uses TRBV28 and TRBJ1-5; 10 nucleotides line up with TRBD1. Germline loops: CDR1 MDHEN, CDR2 SYDVKM. The CDR3 runs to 13 residues. The CDR3 reads CASSLLGTGVTLF. DNA of the CDR3: TGTGCCAGCAGTTTATTAGGGACAGGGGTCACGCTTTTT.

The chain recombines TRBV18 with TRBJ1-1, with TRBD1 identical over 7 bases. V lost 3 bases to trimming and J lost 6 bases; unmatched junction nucleotides: 7. The germline CDR1 and CDR2 sequences are KGHSH and LQKENI. CDR3 size: 14 residues. The CDR3 DNA reads as TGTGCCAGCTCACCCACGACAGGGTATCCTGAAGCTTTCTTT. It yields the protein CASSPTTGYPEAFF.

The V call is TRBV28, the J call TRBJ2-7; possibly TRBD2 for D (5 bases). Trimming pared 6 bases from V and 4 bases from J, leaving 19 bases between. CDR1 is MDHEN and CDR2 is SYDVKM in the germline V gene. This CDR3 comprises 15 residues. CDR3 nucleotides: TGTGCCAGCAGCGCCCGAGGGAGTAGCTGGTACGAGCAGTACTTC. It specifies CASSARGSSWYEQYF.

This clone turned up a few times. The J gene is TRBJ2-3, the V gene TRBV24-1; 10 bases are a match to TRBD2. Trimming took 8 bases from V and 4 from J; bases not matched to a gene: 8. CDR3 size: 15 residues. Germline CDR1 is KGHDR and CDR2 is SFDVKD. The CDR3 protein is CATTRRLAGPDTQYF. CDR3 bases: TGTGCCACCACCCGCCGACTAGCGGGTCCAGATACGCAGTATTTT.

The rearrangement links TRBV5-1 to TRBJ1-2, with 10 bases fitting TRBD1. The CDR3 spans 15 residues. The V and J ends lost 4 bases and 4 bases, in that order; junction bases with no gene match: 7. The germline gives CDR1 SGHRS, CDR2 YFSETQ. As DNA, the CDR3 is TGCGCCAGCAGCGAACCGGGACAGGGGATCTATGGCTACACCTTC. Encoded protein: CASSEPGQGIYGYTF.

The chain links TRBV9 to TRBJ2-3; no clear D gene. V lost 4 bases and J 0 bases, leaving 12 bases between the germline ends. The germline gives CDR1 SGDLS, CDR2 YYNGEE. This CDR3 is built from 15 residues. Written as DNA, the CDR3 is TGTGCCAGCAGCCCCCATCTAGAAAGCACAGATACGCAGTATTTT. Translated: CASSPHLESTDTQYF.

This clone was counted between two and nine times. V is TRBV19 and J is TRBJ2-5, with 7 positions matching TRBD2. CDR1 LNHDA and CDR2 SQIVND come from the germline V gene (reference sequence). The length of the CDR3 is 16 residues. V trimming: 3 bases; J trimming: 1 base; junction bases outside the gene matches: 8. DNA for the CDR3: TGTGCCAGTAGTATTGGCGCTAGCGGATCCCAAGAGACCCAGTACTTC. Its protein product is CASSIGASGSQETQYF. The whole variable domain, filled in from reference TRBV19 and TRBJ2-5, reads DGGITQSPKYLFRKEGQNVTLSCEQNLNHDAMYWYRQDPGQGLRLIYYSQIVNDFQKGDIAEGYSVSREKKESFPLTVTSAQKNPTAFYLCASSIGASGSQETQYFGPGTRLLVL.

The V call is TRBV6-5, the J call TRBJ2-5; 9 bases match TRBD1. CDR3 length: 14 residues. After removal of 0 bases from V and 7 bases from J, the junction contained 3 bases not matched to a gene. Germline lookup yields CDR1 MNHEY and CDR2 SVGAGI. The chain's CDR3 is CASSYSDRGGTQYF. In DNA form, the CDR3 reads TGTGCCAGCAGTTACTCGGACAGGGGAGGGACCCAGTACTTC.

This chain uses TRBV7-3 with TRBJ2-2, with D unclear. With 2 bases removed from V and 6 bases from J, the gap between germline ends came to 7 bases. Germline CDR1 reads SGHTA; CDR2 reads FQGTGA. The CDR3 spans 13 residues. CDR3 protein: CASSLELAGELFF. The CDR3, as DNA: TGTGCCAGCAGCTTAGAGTTGGCCGGGGAGCTGTTTTTT.

This CDR3 reads CASSLTSGRSSGQETQYF. The CDR3 nucleotides read TGTGCCAGCAGCCTAACTAGCGGGAGGTCCTCGGGACAAGAGACCCAGTACTTC. The chain carries TRBV7-2 and TRBJ2-5, with TRBD2 matching 12 bases. Germline values: CDR1 SGHTA, CDR2 FQGNSA. The length of the CDR3 is 18 residues. V was clipped by 5 bases and J by 2 bases; unmatched bases: 12.

The chain recombines TRBV2 with TRBJ2-3; 7 nucleotides line up with TRBD2. The V gene end was trimmed by 4 bases and the J gene end by 0 bases; junction bases not matched to a gene: 7. The CDR3 totals 16 residues. Germline CDR1 is SNHLY and CDR2 is FYNNEI. The CDR3 region has the DNA TGTGCCAGCAGTGTGGCTCTAGCGGTGAGCACAGATACGCAGTATTTT. This sequence encodes CASSVALAVSTDTQYF. Full variable domain (outside the CDR3, taken from reference TRBV2 and TRBJ2-3): EPEVTQTPSHQVTQMGQEVILRCVPISNHLYFYWYRQILGQKVEFLVSFYNNEISEKSEIFDDQFSVERPDGSNFTLKIRSTKLEDSAMYFCASSVALAVSTDTQYFGPGTRLTVL.

The chain employs TRBV4-3 and TRBJ1-2; D uncertain. Germline CDR1 is LGHNA and CDR2 is YSLEER. V was clipped by 0 bases and J by 4 bases, with 9 bases between them. This CDR3 spans 14 amino acids. CDR3 bases: TGCGCCAGCAGCCAAGAACGAGCGTTCTATGGCTACACCTTC. Amino acid sequence: CASSQERAFYGYTF.

This clone has just one count. The chain recombines TRBV7-2 with TRBJ2-1; D is ambiguous. The CDR3 is 13 residues long. Germline V gene sequence: CDR1 SGHTA, CDR2 FQGNSA. With 0 bases removed from V and 4 bases from J, the gap between germline ends came to 4 bases. The CDR3 reads CASSLATYNEQFF. In nucleotides, the CDR3 is TGTGCCAGCAGCTTAGCGACTTACAATGAGCAGTTCTTC.

The chain joins TRBV5-1 to TRBJ1-2; possible D gene TRBD1, 6 bases. Germline CDR1 and CDR2: SGHRS and YFSETQ. The CDR3 loop spans 12 amino acids. V gave up 5 bases and J gave up 8 bases, with 13 bases separating them. The CDR3 coding sequence is TGCGCCAGCAGGGGGGCGGGTAAGGGCTACACCTTC. It is translated as CASRGAGKGYTF.

The chain combines TRBV27 with TRBJ2-2; D call uncertain. Germline lookup yields CDR1 MNHEY and CDR2 SMNVEV (reference sequence). The CDR3 runs 14 residues. Trimming took off 3 bases at V and 2 bases at J, with 7 bases between the two ends. CDR3 DNA sequence: TGTGCCAGCAGTTTGTACAGCAACACCGGGGAGCTGTTTTTT. Its protein product is CASSLYSNTGELFF.

This clone was observed once. The chain has TRBV27 and TRBJ2-7; no definite D call. The V and J ends lost 0 bases and 2 bases respectively, with 5 bases between them. CDR1 and CDR2 (germline): MNHEY, SMNVEV (reference sequence). CDR3 length equals 13 residues. The CDR3 coding sequence is TGTGCCAGCAGTTTATCGCGAACCTACGAGCAGTACTTC. This translates into CASSLSRTYEQYF.

The chain has TRBV18 and TRBJ1-2; D is ambiguous. This CDR3 is built from 13 residues. Germline V lookup: CDR1 KGHSH, CDR2 LQKENI. V shed 0 bases and J shed 8 bases, with 10 bases lying between them. Written as DNA, the CDR3 is TGTGCCAGCTCACCACCGGGAGCCGGAGGCTACACCTTC. Translation gives CASSPPGAGGYTF.

The chain uses TRBV18 and TRBJ2-6, with 9 positions matching TRBD1. Germline V gene data show CDR1 as KGHSH and CDR2 as LQKENI. The CDR3 is 19 residues long. V trimming: 6 bases; J trimming: 0 bases; junction bases outside the gene matches: 12. This CDR3 is CASSDRGQGSASGANVLTF. The CDR3 DNA sequence: TGTGCCAGCTCTGACCGTGGACAGGGGTCAGCCTCTGGGGCCAACGTCCTGACTTTC.

DNA for the CDR3: TGTGCCAGCAGTTACTTTGCGTTCTTGCCCTACGAGCAGTACTTC. It codes for CASSYFAFLPYEQYF. This chain joins TRBV6-2 or TRBV6-3 and TRBJ2-7; D is ambiguous. The length of the CDR3 is 15 residues. Germline lookup yields CDR1 MNHEY and CDR2 SVGEGT. The V end was cut by 1 base, the J end by 2 bases, with 12 bases between.

This clone was seen only once. This chain joins TRBV5-1 and TRBJ1-1; perhaps TRBD1 as D (6 bases). The germline V and J ends were trimmed by 0 bases and 2 bases, with 14 bases remaining between them. CDR1 and CDR2 (germline): SGHRS, YFSETQ. The CDR3 spans 16 residues. CDR3 nucleotides: TGCGCCAGCAGCTTGGACGGGAAACAGGGAAACACTGAAGCTTTCTTT. Translated, it gives CASSLDGKQGNTEAFF.

As DNA, the CDR3 is TGTGCCAGCAGTGAAAGACTCAACTACGAGCAGTACTTC. This translates into CASSERLNYEQYF. The chain links TRBV2 to TRBJ2-7; D is ambiguous. Germline V lookup: CDR1 SNHLY, CDR2 FYNNEI. The CDR3 length is 13 residues. The V end lost 2 bases, the J end lost 3 bases, and 8 bases lay between the germline ends.

The chain uses TRBV29-1 and TRBJ1-4; 7 bases agree with TRBD1. The CDR3 contains 14 residues. The germline V gene has CDR1 SQVTM and CDR2 ANQGSEA. V was pared by 6 bases and J by 5 bases, with 9 bases of the junction left unmatched. For the CDR3, the DNA is TGCAGCGTCGGATGGGGACAGCCCAATGAAAAACTGTTTTTT. It encodes CSVGWGQPNEKLFF.

This chain uses TRBV7-8 with TRBJ2-7; 8 nucleotides align to TRBD1. This CDR3 has 12 residues. Germline trimming cut 6 bases from V and 4 bases from J; bases unmatched to any gene: 2. CDR1 SGHVS and CDR2 FQNEAQ come from the germline V gene. The CDR3 here is CASSRQGYEQYF. Here the CDR3 DNA reads TGTGCCAGCAGTCGACAGGGGTACGAGCAGTACTTC.

The V gene is TRBV27, the J gene TRBJ1-1; the D gene is possibly TRBD1 (6 bases). The germline gives CDR1 MNHEY, CDR2 SMNVEV (reference sequence). Trimming removed 2 bases at V and 6 bases at J, with 10 bases between. This CDR3 spans 13 amino acids. This CDR3 is CASSLQGRAEAFF. As DNA, the CDR3 is TGTGCCAGCAGTTTACAGGGGAGAGCTGAAGCTTTCTTT.

The rearrangement links TRBV6-5 to TRBJ1-1, with D perhaps matching TRBD1 (6 bases). Germline V lookup: CDR1 MNHEY, CDR2 SVGAGI. The CDR3 is 13 residues long. V was cut by 7 bases and J by 2 bases, with 11 bases left in between. CDR3 sequence: CASKQGPNTEAFF. CDR3 nucleotide sequence: TGTGCCAGCAAACAGGGCCCAAACACTGAAGCTTTCTTT.